Listed below are T cell receptor beta chains from one sample, sequenced in a study of T cell responses to AZD1222 COVID-19 vaccine. Some clones are missing from TCRdb's copy, which holds only in-frame ones; the method was immunoSEQ multiplex PCR. Found here are fewer than 130,000 clones, 90% to 95% of them singletons; the top ten hold approximately 2.2%. The starting material was peripheral blood, obtained on day 0 of AZD1222 vaccination. The receptors derive from an adult in good health. Each CDR3 is given with its conserved first and last residue. The D gene is left open where the match is weak.

CDR3nt	CDR3aa	v_gene	j_gene	d_gene
TGTGCCAGCAGCGAAACCTTGGGGCTGGACGAGCAGTACTTC	CASSETLGLDEQYF	TRBV2	TRBJ2-7	.
TGTGCCAGCAGCCGTGGGGGCGTCCGACTGTTTTTT	CASSRGGVRLFF	TRBV3-1/TRBV3-2	TRBJ2-2	.
TGTGCCAGTTGGGACGGGCTACCGAAAGAGCCCCAGCATTTT	CASWDGLPKEPQHF	TRBV19	TRBJ1-5	.
TGTGCCAGCTCGAAGGGGCAGGGGGACACTGAAGCTTTCTTT	CASSKGQGDTEAFF	TRBV2	TRBJ1-1	TRBD1
TGTGCCAGCATCGAGATACTTCTGGGGATGGGCTCCACTGAAGCTTTCTTT	CASIEILLGMGSTEAFF	TRBV7-9	TRBJ1-1	.
TGTGCCAACGGACGAGGAGGTTATCGCACAGATACGCAGTATTTT	CANGRGGYRTDTQYF	TRBV6-5	TRBJ2-3	.
TGCGCCAGCAGCTTGTTGCAGACCGGGGAGCTGTTTTTT	CASSLLQTGELFF	TRBV5-1	TRBJ2-2	.
TGTGCCAGCAGCTCGAGTGGTGAGCCTCCAAGGGGTAGTGGCTACACCTTC	CASSSSGEPPRGSGYTF	TRBV7-9	TRBJ1-2	.
TGTGCCAGCAGCCCGACAACAGGGATAAGGTCACCCCTCCACTTT	CASSPTTGIRSPLHF	TRBV11-2	TRBJ1-6	.
TGTGCCAGCAGCCCCCTCGCCGACAGGGGGTACACTGAAGCTTTCTTT	CASSPLADRGYTEAFF	TRBV5-6	TRBJ1-1	TRBD1
TGTGCTAGCAGCCCCACGACAGGGAATAATGAAAAACTGTTTTTT	CASSPTTGNNEKLFF	TRBV7-7	TRBJ1-4	TRBD1
TGTGCCAGCAGTTTATACGCTAGCGGGTACACCGGGGAGCTGTTTTTT	CASSLYASGYTGELFF	TRBV27	TRBJ2-2	TRBD2
TGCGCCAGCAGCTTAAGGGGGGGCTGGTCGGAAAAACTGTTTTTT	CASSLRGGWSEKLFF	TRBV5-1	TRBJ1-4	.
TGTGCCAGCAGTTTATCGGGACCTAACACCGGGGAGCTGTTTTTT	CASSLSGPNTGELFF	TRBV28	TRBJ2-2	.
TGTGCCAGCAGCTCAGACCATGAGCAGTTCTTC	CASSSDHEQFF	TRBV11-1	TRBJ2-1	.
TGTGCCATCAGGGGATCGACGGCAACTAATGAAAAACTGTTTTTT	CAIRGSTATNEKLFF	TRBV10-3	TRBJ1-4	.
TGTGCCAGCAGTGAGTGGACAGACAATGAAAAACTGTTTTTT	CASSEWTDNEKLFF	TRBV2	TRBJ1-4	.